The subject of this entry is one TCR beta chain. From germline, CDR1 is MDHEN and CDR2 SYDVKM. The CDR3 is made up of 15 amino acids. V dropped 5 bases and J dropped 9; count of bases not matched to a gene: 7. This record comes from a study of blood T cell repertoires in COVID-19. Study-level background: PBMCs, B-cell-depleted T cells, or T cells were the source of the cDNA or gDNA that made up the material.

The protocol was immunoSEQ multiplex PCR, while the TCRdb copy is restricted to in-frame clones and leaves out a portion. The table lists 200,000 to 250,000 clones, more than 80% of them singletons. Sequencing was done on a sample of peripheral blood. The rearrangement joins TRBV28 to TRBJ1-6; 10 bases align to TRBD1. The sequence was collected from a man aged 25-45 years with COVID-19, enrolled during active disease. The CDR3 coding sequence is TGTGCCAGCAGTACAACCGGGACAGGGGCTTCACCCCTCCACTTT. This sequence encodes CASSTTGTGASPLHF.